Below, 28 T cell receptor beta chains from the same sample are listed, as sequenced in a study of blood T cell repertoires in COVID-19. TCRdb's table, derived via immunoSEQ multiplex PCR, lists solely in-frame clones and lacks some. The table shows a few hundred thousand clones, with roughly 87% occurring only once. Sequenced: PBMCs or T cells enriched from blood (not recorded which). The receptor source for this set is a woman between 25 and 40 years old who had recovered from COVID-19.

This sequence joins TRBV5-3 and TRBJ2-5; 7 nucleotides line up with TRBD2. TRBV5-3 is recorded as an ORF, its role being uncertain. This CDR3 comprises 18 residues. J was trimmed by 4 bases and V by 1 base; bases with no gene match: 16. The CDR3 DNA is TGTGCCAGAAGCTTGCCGGGCGGGAGATCAGTGGAGGGAGAGACCCAGTACTTC. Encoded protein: CARSLPGGRSVEGETQYF.

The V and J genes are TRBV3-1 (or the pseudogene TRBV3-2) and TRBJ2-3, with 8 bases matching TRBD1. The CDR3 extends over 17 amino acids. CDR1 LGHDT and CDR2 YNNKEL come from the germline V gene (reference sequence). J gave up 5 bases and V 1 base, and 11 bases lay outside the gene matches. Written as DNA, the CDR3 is TGTGCCAGCAGCCAAGGTCAGGGGGCGGGTGGGGGAGATACGCAGTATTTT. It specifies CASSQGQGAGGGDTQYF.

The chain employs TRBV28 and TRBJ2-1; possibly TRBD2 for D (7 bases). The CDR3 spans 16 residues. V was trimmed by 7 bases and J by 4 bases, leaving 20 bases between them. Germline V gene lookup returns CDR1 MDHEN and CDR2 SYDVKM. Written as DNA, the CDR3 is TGTGCCAGCACCCTCCCGTGGGGGGGCGCTTACAATGAGCAGTTCTTC. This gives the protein CASTLPWGGAYNEQFF.

DNA of the CDR3: TGTGCCAGCAGCTTAGATTCGACTCCCATCTACGAGCAGTACTTC. This sequence encodes CASSLDSTPIYEQYF. V and J are TRBV11-2 and TRBJ2-7; D not certain. Trimming removed 0 bases from V and 3 bases from J, with 12 bases in between. The CDR3 is made up of 15 amino acids. Germline values: CDR1 SGHAT, CDR2 FQNNGV.

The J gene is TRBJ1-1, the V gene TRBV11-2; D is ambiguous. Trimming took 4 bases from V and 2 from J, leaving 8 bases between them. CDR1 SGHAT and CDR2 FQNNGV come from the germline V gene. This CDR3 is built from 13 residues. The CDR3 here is CASSSQTNTEAFF. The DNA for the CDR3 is TGTGCCAGCAGCTCCCAGACAAACACTGAAGCTTTCTTT. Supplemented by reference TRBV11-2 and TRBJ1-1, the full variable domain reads EAGVAQSPRYKIIEKRQSVAFWCNPISGHATLYWYQQILGQGPKLLIQFQNNGVVDDSQLPKDRFSAERLKGVDSTLKIQPAKLEDSAVYLCASSSQTNTEAFFGQGTRLTVV.

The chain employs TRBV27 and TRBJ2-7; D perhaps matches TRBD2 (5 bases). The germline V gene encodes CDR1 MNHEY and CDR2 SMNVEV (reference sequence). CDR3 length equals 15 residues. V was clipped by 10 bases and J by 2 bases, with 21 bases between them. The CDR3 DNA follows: TGTGCCACAGTCATCCGGGGAGTGGGTCCCTACGAGCAGTACTTC. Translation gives CATVIRGVGPYEQYF.

The CDR3 is CASSLLDRRDSPLHF. In nucleotides, the CDR3 is TGCGCCAGCAGCTTGCTGGACAGGAGGGATTCACCCCTCCACTTT. The J gene is TRBJ1-6, the V gene TRBV5-1; 7 nucleotides agree with TRBD1. Germline V lookup: CDR1 SGHRS, CDR2 YFSETQ. V gave up 1 base and J gave up 8 bases; unmatched junction bases: 6. The CDR3 spans 15 residues.

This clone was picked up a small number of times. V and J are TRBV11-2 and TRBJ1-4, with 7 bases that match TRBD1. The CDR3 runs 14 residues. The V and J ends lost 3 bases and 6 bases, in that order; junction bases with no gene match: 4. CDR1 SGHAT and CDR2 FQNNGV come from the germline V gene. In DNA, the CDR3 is TGTGCCAGCAGCTTGGGACAGTTTGATGAAAAACTGTTTTTT. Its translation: CASSLGQFDEKLFF.

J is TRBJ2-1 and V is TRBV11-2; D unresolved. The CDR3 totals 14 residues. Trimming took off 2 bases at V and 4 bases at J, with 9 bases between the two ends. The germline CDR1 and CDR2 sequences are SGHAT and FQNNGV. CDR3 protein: CASSLLPNYNEQFF. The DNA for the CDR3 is TGTGCCAGCAGCTTACTACCCAATTACAATGAGCAGTTCTTC. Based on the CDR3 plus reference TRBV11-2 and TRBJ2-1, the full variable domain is EAGVAQSPRYKIIEKRQSVAFWCNPISGHATLYWYQQILGQGPKLLIQFQNNGVVDDSQLPKDRFSAERLKGVDSTLKIQPAKLEDSAVYLCASSLLPNYNEQFFGPGTRLTVL.

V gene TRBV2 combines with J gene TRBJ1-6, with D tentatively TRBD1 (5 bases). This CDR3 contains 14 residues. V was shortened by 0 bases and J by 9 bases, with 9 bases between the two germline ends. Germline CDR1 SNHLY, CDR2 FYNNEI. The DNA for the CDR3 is TGTGCCAGCAGTGAAGCGGTTAGGGGTTCACCCCTCCACTTT. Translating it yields CASSEAVRGSPLHF.

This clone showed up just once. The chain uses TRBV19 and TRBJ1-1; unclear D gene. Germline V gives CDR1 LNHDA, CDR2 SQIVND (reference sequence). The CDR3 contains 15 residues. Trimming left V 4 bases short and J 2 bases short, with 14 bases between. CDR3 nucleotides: TGTGCCAGTAGTACTAAAGACATCACAAACACTGAAGCTTTCTTT. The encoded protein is CASSTKDITNTEAFF.

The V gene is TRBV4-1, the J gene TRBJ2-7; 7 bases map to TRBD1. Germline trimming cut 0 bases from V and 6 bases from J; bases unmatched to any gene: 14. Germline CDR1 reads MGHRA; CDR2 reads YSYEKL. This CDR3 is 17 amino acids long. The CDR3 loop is CASSQEGGRQGPGEQYF. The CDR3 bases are TGCGCCAGCAGCCAAGAAGGGGGCAGACAGGGACCCGGCGAGCAGTACTTC.

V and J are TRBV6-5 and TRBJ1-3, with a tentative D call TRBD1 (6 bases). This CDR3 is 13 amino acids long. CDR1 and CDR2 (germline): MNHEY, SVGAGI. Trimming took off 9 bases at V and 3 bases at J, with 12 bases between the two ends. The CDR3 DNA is TGTGCCAGTGTCACAGGGAGTGGAAACACCATATATTTT. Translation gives CASVTGSGNTIYF.

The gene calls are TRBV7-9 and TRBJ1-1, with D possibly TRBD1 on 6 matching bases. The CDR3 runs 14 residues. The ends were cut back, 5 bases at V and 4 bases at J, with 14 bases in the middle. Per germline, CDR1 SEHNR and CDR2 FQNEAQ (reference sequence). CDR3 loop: CASSLGRGSTEAFF. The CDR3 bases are TGTGCCAGCAGCCTCGGGAGGGGGAGCACTGAAGCTTTCTTT. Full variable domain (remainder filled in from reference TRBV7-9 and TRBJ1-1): DTGVSQNPRHKITKRGQNVTFRCDPISEHNRLYWYRQTLGQGPEFLTYFQNEAQLEKSRLLSDRFSAERPKGSFSTLEIQRTEQGDSAMYLCASSLGRGSTEAFFGQGTRLTVV.

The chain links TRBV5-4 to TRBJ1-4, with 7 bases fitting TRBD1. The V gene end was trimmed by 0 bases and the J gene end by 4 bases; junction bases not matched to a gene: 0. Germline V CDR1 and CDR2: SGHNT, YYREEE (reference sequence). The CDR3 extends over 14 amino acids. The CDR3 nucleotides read TGTGCCAGCAGCTTGGGACAGGGTAATGAAAAACTGTTTTTT. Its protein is CASSLGQGNEKLFF.

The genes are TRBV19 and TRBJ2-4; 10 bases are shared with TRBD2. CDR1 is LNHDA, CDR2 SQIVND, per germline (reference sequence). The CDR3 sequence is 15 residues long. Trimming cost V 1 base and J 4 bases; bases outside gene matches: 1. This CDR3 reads CASSIVTSGKNIQYF. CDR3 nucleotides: TGTGCCAGTAGTATAGTGACTAGCGGGAAAAACATTCAGTACTTC.

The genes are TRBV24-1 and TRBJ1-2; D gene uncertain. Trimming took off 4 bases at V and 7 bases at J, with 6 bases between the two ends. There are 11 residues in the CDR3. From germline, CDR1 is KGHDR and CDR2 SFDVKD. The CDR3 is CATSDNSGYTF. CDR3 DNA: TGTGCCACCAGTGACAACAGTGGCTACACCTTC.

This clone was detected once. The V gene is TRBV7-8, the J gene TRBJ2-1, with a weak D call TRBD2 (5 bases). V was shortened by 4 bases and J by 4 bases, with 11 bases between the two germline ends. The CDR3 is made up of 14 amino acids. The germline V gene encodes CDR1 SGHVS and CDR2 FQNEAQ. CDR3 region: CASSSGLVYNEQFF. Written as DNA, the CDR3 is TGTGCCAGCAGCTCCGGACTCGTTTACAATGAGCAGTTCTTC.

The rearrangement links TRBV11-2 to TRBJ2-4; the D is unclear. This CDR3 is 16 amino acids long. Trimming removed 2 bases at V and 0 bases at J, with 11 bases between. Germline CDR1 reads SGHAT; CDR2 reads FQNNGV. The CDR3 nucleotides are TGTGCCAGCAGCTTAATTGGCAACCTAGCCAAAAACATTCAGTACTTC. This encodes CASSLIGNLAKNIQYF.

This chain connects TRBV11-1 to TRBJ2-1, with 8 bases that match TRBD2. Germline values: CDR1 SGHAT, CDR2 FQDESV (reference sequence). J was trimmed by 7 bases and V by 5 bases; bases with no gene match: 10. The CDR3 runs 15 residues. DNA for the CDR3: TGTGCCAGCAGCCCCCGGGACTCGGGGGGGAATGAGCAGTTCTTC. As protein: CASSPRDSGGNEQFF. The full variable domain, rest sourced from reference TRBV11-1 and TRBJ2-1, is EAEVAQSPRYKITEKSQAVAFWCDPISGHATLYWYRQILGQGPELLVQFQDESVVDDSQLPKDRFSAERLKGVDSTLKIQPAELGDSAMYLCASSPRDSGGNEQFFGPGTRLTVL.

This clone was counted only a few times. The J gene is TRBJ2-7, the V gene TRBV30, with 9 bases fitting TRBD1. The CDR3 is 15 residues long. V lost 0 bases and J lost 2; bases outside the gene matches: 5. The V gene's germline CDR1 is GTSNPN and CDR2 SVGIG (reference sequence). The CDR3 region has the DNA TGTGCCTGGAGTGTATGGGGACAGGGACCCTACGAGCAGTACTTC. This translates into CAWSVWGQGPYEQYF.

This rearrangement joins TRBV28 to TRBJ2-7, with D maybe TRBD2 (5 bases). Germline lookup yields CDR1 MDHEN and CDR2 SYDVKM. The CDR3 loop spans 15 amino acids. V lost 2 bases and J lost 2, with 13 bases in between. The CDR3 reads CASSLVRGPAYEQYF. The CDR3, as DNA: TGTGCCAGCAGTTTAGTTCGCGGGCCGGCCTACGAGCAGTACTTC.

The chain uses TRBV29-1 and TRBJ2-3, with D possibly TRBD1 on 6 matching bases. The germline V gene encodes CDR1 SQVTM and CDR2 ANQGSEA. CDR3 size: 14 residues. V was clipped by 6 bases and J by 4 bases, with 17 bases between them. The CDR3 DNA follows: TGCAGCGTCGAGAGGGGGTGGGGTGCAGATACGCAGTATTTT. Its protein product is CSVERGWGADTQYF.

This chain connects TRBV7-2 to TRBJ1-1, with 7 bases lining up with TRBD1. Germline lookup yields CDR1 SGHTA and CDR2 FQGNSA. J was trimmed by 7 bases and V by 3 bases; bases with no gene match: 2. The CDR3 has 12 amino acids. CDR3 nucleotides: TGTGCCAGCAGCTTCAACAGGGGTGAAGCTTTCTTT. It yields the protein CASSFNRGEAFF. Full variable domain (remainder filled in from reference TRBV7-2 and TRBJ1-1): GAGVSQSPSNKVTEKGKDVELRCDPISGHTALYWYRQSLGQGLEFLIYFQGNSAPDKSGLPSDRFSAERTGGSVSTLTIQRTQQEDSAVYLCASSFNRGEAFFGQGTRLTVV.

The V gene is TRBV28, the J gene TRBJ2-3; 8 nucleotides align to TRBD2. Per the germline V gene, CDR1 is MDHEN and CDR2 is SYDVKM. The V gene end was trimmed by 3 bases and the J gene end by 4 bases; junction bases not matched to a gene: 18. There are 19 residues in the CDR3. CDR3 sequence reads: CASSFPIVLLAEDADTQYF. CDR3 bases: TGTGCCAGCAGTTTTCCGATAGTTTTACTAGCGGAGGACGCAGATACGCAGTATTTT.

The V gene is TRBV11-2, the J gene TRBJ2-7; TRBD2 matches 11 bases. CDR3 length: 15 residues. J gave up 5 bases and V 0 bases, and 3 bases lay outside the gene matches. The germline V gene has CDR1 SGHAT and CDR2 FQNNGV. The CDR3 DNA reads TGTGCCAGCAGCTTAGATACTAGCGGGAGAGACGAGCAGTACTTC. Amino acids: CASSLDTSGRDEQYF.

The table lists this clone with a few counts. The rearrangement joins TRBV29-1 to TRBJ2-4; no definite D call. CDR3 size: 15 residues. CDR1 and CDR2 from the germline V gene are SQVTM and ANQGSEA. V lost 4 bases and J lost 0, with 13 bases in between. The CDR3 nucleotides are TGCAGCGTTGCGGGTGCGGTAGGAGCCAAAAACATTCAGTACTTC. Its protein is CSVAGAVGAKNIQYF.

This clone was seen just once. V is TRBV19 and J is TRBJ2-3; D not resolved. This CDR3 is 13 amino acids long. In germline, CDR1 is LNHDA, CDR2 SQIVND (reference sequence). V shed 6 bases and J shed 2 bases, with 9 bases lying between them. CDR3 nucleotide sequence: TGTGCCAGTAGGTTACGGGTCACAGATACGCAGTATTTT. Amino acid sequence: CASRLRVTDTQYF.